One and the same sample provided the 25 T cell receptor beta chains below, sequenced in a study of response to subunit inactivated influenza vaccine. TCRdb recomputed calls from the RT-PCR reads with MiXCR, one row per CDR3 protein. The sample has under 800,000 distinct CDR3 sequences; about 15% are singletons. Sample: PBMCs from blood, taken around two weeks before vaccination. These receptors originate from a man aged 50-60 years who received an inactivated influenza vaccine.

This clonotype showed up just once. The chain uses TRBV9 and TRBJ2-1, with 7 bases fitting TRBD2. V lost 3 bases, J lost 6 bases, and 12 bases stayed unmatched. Germline V gene data show CDR1 as SGDLS and CDR2 as YYNGEE. This CDR3 contains 16 residues. The CDR3 region is CASSAISSGIANEQFF. The CDR3 DNA reads as TGTGCCAGCAGCGCCATCTCTAGCGGCATTGCCAATGAGCAGTTCTTC.

This clonotype was detected many times. This chain joins TRBV4-2 and TRBJ1-6, with 9 bases fitting TRBD1. The CDR3 has 18 amino acids. The J segment lost 6 bases and the V segment lost 0 bases, leaving 9 bases of the junction unmatched. Germline assignment: CDR1 LGHNA and CDR2 YNFKEQ. For the CDR3, the DNA is TGTGCCAGCAGCCAAGATGGGGACAGGGTATTTTCTAATTCACCCCTCCACTTT. Protein: CASSQDGDRVFSNSPLHF.

This clonotype was seen a handful of times. CDR3 loop: CATSDYRLADYYF. For the CDR3, the DNA is TGTGCCACCAGTGATTATCGACTAGCGGATTATTATTTT. The chain uses TRBV24-1 and TRBJ2-3; 9 bases line up with TRBD2. Germline CDR1 and CDR2: KGHDR and SFDVKD. Losses at the gene ends were 2 bases for V and 15 bases for J; bases not matched to a gene: 8. There are 13 residues in the CDR3.

In its sample, this clonotype was seen many times. The chain employs TRBV7-9 and TRBJ2-2; TRBD2 matches 8 bases. The junction had 11 bases not matched to a gene; V was cut back by 5 bases and J by 3 bases. The germline gives CDR1 SEHNR, CDR2 FQNEAQ (reference sequence). CDR3 length: 17 residues. The CDR3 nucleotides are TGTGCCAGCAGCCACCCTAAGACTAGCGAGGACACCGGGGAGCTGTTTTTT. Protein: CASSHPKTSEDTGELFF.

The J gene is TRBJ2-1, the V gene TRBV7-9; D uncertain. The germline V gene has CDR1 SEHNR and CDR2 FQNEAQ (reference sequence). The V end was cut by 2 bases, the J end by 8 bases, with 13 bases between. This CDR3 is 14 amino acids long. This CDR3 is CASSLSLYGDEQFF. CDR3 DNA: TGTGCCAGCAGCTTATCCCTTTATGGCGATGAGCAGTTCTTC. The full variable domain, its missing parts supplied by reference TRBV7-9 and TRBJ2-1, is DTGVSQNPRHKITKRGQNVTFRCDPISEHNRLYWYRQTLGQGPEFLTYFQNEAQLEKSRLLSDRFSAERPKGSFSTLEIQRTEQGDSAMYLCASSLSLYGDEQFFGPGTRLTVL.

V usage is TRBV3-1 and J usage is TRBJ2-2; no clear D. Germline loops: CDR1 LGHDT, CDR2 YNNKEL (reference sequence). The CDR3 is 14 amino acids. Deletions cut 0 bases from V and 6 bases from J, with 8 bases between. The CDR3 loop reads CASSQEGTSGELFF. CDR3 DNA sequence: TGTGCCAGCAGCCAAGAAGGAACGTCCGGGGAGCTGTTTTTT.

This clonotype showed up just a few times. The chain couples TRBV6-1 to TRBJ1-1; D remains ambiguous. V was cut by 6 bases and J by 6 bases, with 14 bases left in between. The CDR3 extends over 13 amino acids. CDR1 and CDR2 (germline): MNHNS, SASEGT. DNA for the CDR3: TGTGCCAGCAGGGAGCCCCAATGGGCTGAAGCTTTCTTT. This gives the protein CASREPQWAEAFF.

This clonotype was seen a handful of times. The chain has TRBV29-1 and TRBJ2-5; D might be TRBD2 (7 bases). The V and J ends lost 6 bases and 7 bases respectively, with 21 bases between them. This CDR3 region has 14 residues. CDR1 SQVTM and CDR2 ANQGSEA come from the germline V gene. This chain's CDR3 is CSVEIGAGEGTQYF. The DNA of the CDR3 is TGCAGCGTAGAAATAGGCGCAGGGGAGGGGACCCAGTACTTC.

The chain employs TRBV12-3 or TRBV12-4 and TRBJ1-2; D gene ambiguous. Trimming removed 6 bases from V and 8 bases from J, with 16 bases in between. CDR3 length: 13 residues. CDR3 nucleotide sequence: TGTGCCAGCAGCTTACAAGTGGTGCACGGCTACACCTTC. Its protein product is CASSLQVVHGYTF.

This rearrangement joins TRBV29-1 to TRBJ1-2; D is perhaps TRBD1 (6 bases). The germline gives CDR1 SQVTM, CDR2 ANQGSEA. This CDR3 is built from 13 residues. The V end was cut by 5 bases, the J end by 7 bases, with 17 bases between. This CDR3 reads CSVSVSGARGYTF. For the CDR3, the DNA is TGCAGCGTTTCAGTCTCAGGGGCCCGTGGCTACACCTTC.

This chain uses TRBV12-3 or TRBV12-4 with TRBJ1-2, with D uncertain. V lost 4 bases, J lost 4 bases, and 13 bases lay in between. The CDR3 is 14 amino acids. CDR3 nucleotide sequence: TGTGCCAGCAGTTCCGCCCCACACACCTATGGCTACACCTTC. Protein sequence: CASSSAPHTYGYTF.

This sequence joins TRBV9 and TRBJ2-5; 9 positions match TRBD1. V trimming: 3 bases; J trimming: 4 bases; junction bases outside the gene matches: 7. CDR1 is SGDLS and CDR2 is YYNGEE in the germline V gene. This CDR3 has 15 residues. The CDR3 coding sequence is TGTGCCAGCAGCGATCGACAGGGGGTGCGAGAGACCCAGTACTTC. Encoded protein: CASSDRQGVRETQYF.

This clonotype was seen only a few times. The J gene is TRBJ2-1, the V gene TRBV21-1; the table's D gene call, TRBD2, was not cross checked with the DNA. TRBV21-1 represents a pseudogene. This CDR3 comprises 20 residues. CDR3 sequence reads: CASSPQVASGRATSYNEQFF. The CDR3 DNA follows: TGTGCCAGCAGCCCCCAGGTGGCTAGCGGGAGGGCTACATCCTACAATGAGCAGTTCTTC.

The sample holds many counts of this clonotype. This chain links TRBV4-2 with TRBJ2-6, with D uncertain. CDR1 is LGHNA and CDR2 is YNFKEQ in the germline V gene. This CDR3 has 16 amino acids. The germline V and J ends were trimmed by 2 bases and 2 bases, with 10 bases remaining between them. In DNA, the CDR3 is TGTGCCAGCAGCCAACGATCTGACCCTGGGGCCAACGTCCTGACTTTC. This gives the protein CASSQRSDPGANVLTF.

This chain uses TRBV2 with TRBJ2-7; 7 bases align to TRBD1. Per the germline V gene, CDR1 is SNHLY and CDR2 is FYNNEI. The CDR3 consists of 13 residues. CDR3 DNA sequence: TGTGCAGTCAGGACAGGTTCTTCCTACGAGCAGTACTTC. Its translation is CAVRTGSSYEQYF. The full variable domain, with the rest looked up from reference TRBV2 and TRBJ2-7, is EPEVTQTPSHQVTQMGQEVILRCVPISNHLYFYWYRQILGQKVEFLVSFYNNEISEKSEIFDDQFSVERPDGSNFTLKIRSTKLEDSAMYFCAVRTGSSYEQYFGPGTRLTVT.

This clonotype came up a few times. Here the CDR3 DNA reads TGTGCCAGCAGCGCTTCACACCGGATAGACGAGCAGTACTTC. Amino acid sequence: CASSASHRIDEQYF. V and J are TRBV9 and TRBJ2-7; no firm D call. The ends were cut back, 3 bases at V and 5 bases at J, with 15 bases in the middle. The germline V gene encodes CDR1 SGDLS and CDR2 YYNGEE. The CDR3 runs to 14 residues. Full variable domain (rest looked up from reference TRBV9 and TRBJ2-7): DSGVTQTPKHLITATGQRVTLRCSPRSGDLSVYWYQQSLDQGLQFLIQYYNGEERAKGNILERFSAQQFPDLHSELNLSSLELGDSALYFCASSASHRIDEQYFGPGTRLTVT.

This clonotype has only a few counts. The chain uses TRBV7-2 and TRBJ2-1, with D possibly matching TRBD1 (6 bases). The CDR3 contains 15 residues. Germline assignment: CDR1 SGHTA and CDR2 FQGNSA. V was cut by 1 base and J by 10 bases, with 17 bases left in between. The DNA for the CDR3 is TGTGCCAGCAGCTTAGACAGGGTCATCACCGGGGAGCAGTTCTTC. Its protein is CASSLDRVITGEQFF.

V usage is TRBV10-2 and J usage is TRBJ1-2; D is uncertain. CDR3 length: 12 amino acids. The germline V gene has CDR1 WSHSY and CDR2 SAAADI. V lost 4 bases and J lost 2, with 5 bases in between. CDR3 loop: CASSANNYGYTF. The CDR3 DNA reads TGCGCCAGCAGTGCGAACAACTATGGCTACACCTTC.

This rearrangement joins TRBV6-6 to TRBJ2-7; D might be TRBD1 or TRBD2, each matching 5 bases. The CDR3 is 12 residues long. Trimming cost V 10 bases and J 1 base, with 11 bases left between them. Germline V gene lookup returns CDR1 MNHNY and CDR2 SVGAGI (reference sequence). Written as DNA, the CDR3 is TGTGCCATAGGGACGGATTCCTACGAGCAGTACTTC. Translated: CAIGTDSYEQYF.

This clonotype appeared a few times. V gene TRBV9 combines with J gene TRBJ1-3; D uncertain. The V gene's germline CDR1 is SGDLS and CDR2 YYNGEE. CDR3 length equals 16 residues. Trimming shortened V by 4 bases and J by 0 bases, and 14 bases separated the two germline ends. Written as DNA, the CDR3 is TGTGCCAGCAGCACAGAAGGGAGGCGCTCTGGAAACACCATATATTTT. It translates to CASSTEGRRSGNTIYF.

This clonotype was found many times. One end of the junction is discordant with germline, which a read error may explain. This chain connects TRBV4-3 to TRBJ2-1; D remains unclear. The germline CDR1 and CDR2 sequences are LGHNA and YSLEER. This CDR3 spans 13 amino acids. The CDR3 region has the DNA TGTGCCAGCAGCCAAGAAACTTACAATGAGCAGTTCTTC. Translating it yields CASSQETYNEQFF.

The chain employs TRBV29-1 and TRBJ2-7, with 11 bases matching TRBD1. Germline CDR1 is SQVTM and CDR2 is ANQGSEA. The CDR3 loop spans 14 amino acids. Trimming removed 6 bases from V and 6 bases from J; junction bases left unmatched: 10. CDR3 protein: CSVSTGTGGVEQYF. The CDR3 DNA reads as TGCAGCGTCTCAACTGGGACAGGGGGGGTCGAGCAGTACTTC.

The CDR3 here is CASSPRDRRVAEAFF. CDR3 sequence (DNA): TGTGCCAGCTCACCTCGGGACAGGCGGGTGGCTGAAGCTTTCTTT. This chain joins TRBV18 and TRBJ1-1; 8 bases line up with TRBD1. V dropped 3 bases and J dropped 6; count of bases not matched to a gene: 9. The V gene's germline CDR1 is KGHSH and CDR2 LQKENI. This CDR3 contains 15 residues. Combining the CDR3 with reference TRBV18 and TRBJ1-1 gives the whole variable domain NAGVMQNPRHLVRRRGQEARLRCSPMKGHSHVYWYRQLPEEGLKFMVYLQKENIIDESGMPKERFSAEFPKEGPSILRIQQVVRGDSAAYFCASSPRDRRVAEAFFGQGTRLTVV.

Only a few counts were recorded for this clonotype. The chain couples TRBV7-9 to TRBJ2-3; D perhaps matches TRBD1 (5 bases). V gave up 5 bases and J gave up 5 bases, with 11 bases separating them. This CDR3 contains 13 residues. Germline V CDR1 and CDR2: SEHNR, FQNEAQ (reference sequence). The CDR3 DNA is TGTGCCAGCAGCAAAGACAGCCGAGATACGCAGTATTTT. Amino acid sequence: CASSKDSRDTQYF. The whole variable domain, filled in from reference TRBV7-9 and TRBJ2-3, reads DTGVSQNPRHKITKRGQNVTFRCDPISEHNRLYWYRQTLGQGPEFLTYFQNEAQLEKSRLLSDRFSAERPKGSFSTLEIQRTEQGDSAMYLCASSKDSRDTQYFGPGTRLTVL.

The rearrangement joins TRBV7-9 to TRBJ2-1, with TRBD2 matching over 8 bases. The CDR3 is made up of 15 amino acids. V lost 6 bases to trimming and J lost 8 bases; unmatched junction nucleotides: 12. Germline loops: CDR1 SEHNR, CDR2 FQNEAQ (reference sequence). The chain's CDR3 is CASRHGGLVIDEQFF. The CDR3 region has the DNA TGTGCCAGCAGGCACGGGGGACTAGTAATCGATGAGCAGTTCTTC.